Following are 5 T cell receptor beta chains from one sample sequenced in a study of T cells after yellow fever vaccination. TCRdb fed the 5' RACE reads into MiXCR, producing one record per CDR3 protein. Of around 310,000 distinct CDR3 sequences listed, about 8.7% were seen once; the top ten hold 15% to 20%. Sample: PBMCs, taken on the day of the first yellow fever vaccination. These TCRs come from a man between 18 and 35 years old who received the YFV17D yellow fever vaccine.

The table lists this clonotype with a few counts. V usage is TRBV20-1 and J usage is TRBJ1-5; D perhaps matches TRBD1 (5 bases). V lost 6 bases, J lost 2 bases, and 14 bases lay in between. This CDR3 contains 14 residues. Germline CDR1 and CDR2: DFQATT and SNEGSKA (reference sequence). DNA of the CDR3: TGCAGTGCCCCGGGACTTTGGGGCAATCAGCCCCAGCATTTT. Its translation is CSAPGLWGNQPQHF.

V usage is TRBV20-1 and J usage is TRBJ2-7; 10 positions match TRBD2. Germline V gene sequence: CDR1 DFQATT, CDR2 SNEGSKA (reference sequence). J gave up 2 bases and V 0 bases, and 13 bases lay outside the gene matches. The CDR3 loop spans 18 amino acids. CDR3 region: CSARDLTSGVGAPYEQYF. For the CDR3, the DNA is TGCAGTGCTAGAGATTTAACTAGCGGGGTGGGGGCCCCCTACGAGCAGTACTTC.

In its sample, this clonotype was seen many times. The chain links TRBV3-1 to TRBJ1-2; D not resolved. The CDR3 loop spans 14 amino acids. V was pared by 5 bases and J by 2 bases, with 12 bases between. CDR1 LGHDT and CDR2 YNNKEL come from the germline V gene (reference sequence). The CDR3 sequence: CASSGERVNYGYTF. DNA of the CDR3: TGTGCCAGCAGCGGGGAGAGGGTGAACTATGGCTACACCTTC.

This sequence joins TRBV7-3 and TRBJ2-3, with D tentatively TRBD2 (7 bases). The CDR3 runs 13 residues. The V gene lost 5 bases and the J gene lost 14 bases, with 20 bases spanning the gap. The germline CDR1 and CDR2 sequences are SGHTA and FQGTGA. The CDR3 loop reads CASSPTGLEDGYF. Here the CDR3 DNA reads TGTGCCAGCAGCCCGACAGGACTAGAAGACGGGTATTTT.

This clonotype was detected ten times or more. The rearrangement links TRBV27 to TRBJ2-1, with D unresolved. The CDR3 is made up of 16 amino acids. CDR1 is MNHEY, CDR2 SMNVEV, per germline (reference sequence). V was pared by 8 bases and J by 0 bases, with 17 bases between. The CDR3 DNA is TGTGCCAGCTCCCCCTTAATTACGAGCTCCTACAATGAGCAGTTCTTC. The encoded protein is CASSPLITSSYNEQFF.